One sample yielded the 23 T cell receptor beta chains listed below, sequenced in a study of T cell responses to AZD1222 COVID-19 vaccine. The data were produced by immunoSEQ multiplex PCR, yet TCRdb's version contains in-frame clones alone and is incomplete. Of roughly 200,000 clones listed, around 94% are singletons. This specimen consisted of peripheral blood, obtained 28 days after the second dose of the MenACWY control vaccine. Receptors originate from an adult who received the MenACWY meningococcal vaccine as a control.

The gene calls are TRBV11-3 and TRBJ1-4, with TRBD1 matching over 7 bases. With V trimmed by 3 bases and J by 5 bases, 6 bases remained unmatched. CDR3 length: 15 amino acids. CDR1 and CDR2 (germline): SGHNT, YENEEA. The CDR3 sequence: CASSFLGTENEKLFF. The CDR3 region has the DNA TGTGCCAGCAGCTTCCTAGGGACAGAAAATGAAAAACTGTTTTTT.

The J gene is TRBJ2-7, the V gene TRBV9, with TRBD1 matching over 9 bases. The ends lost 2 bases at V and 6 bases at J; junction bases unmatched: 6. The germline CDR1 and CDR2 sequences are SGDLS and YYNGEE. The length of the CDR3 is 14 residues. CDR3 coding DNA: TGTGCCAGCAGCGTGGGGGGACAGGGCGGCGAGCAGTACTTC. Protein sequence: CASSVGGQGGEQYF.

The chain couples TRBV11-3 to TRBJ1-1; no definite D call. V lost 4 bases and J 4 bases, leaving 16 bases between the germline ends. The CDR3 has 15 residues. Germline CDR1 is SGHNT and CDR2 is YENEEA. Here the CDR3 reads CASSSRARLGTEAFF. CDR3 DNA sequence: TGTGCCAGCAGCTCACGGGCCCGGCTCGGCACTGAAGCTTTCTTT.

The chain employs TRBV2 and TRBJ1-5; D is undetermined. This CDR3 contains 14 residues. Germline CDR1 SNHLY, CDR2 FYNNEI. The V end was cut by 4 bases, the J end by 0 bases, with 7 bases between. The CDR3 DNA follows: TGTGCCAGCAGTGTGGCTTATAGCAATCAGCCCCAGCATTTT. Protein: CASSVAYSNQPQHF.

J is TRBJ1-1 and V is TRBV6-6; the D gene is possibly TRBD1 (6 bases). This CDR3 comprises 12 residues. V lost 7 bases and J lost 5, with 11 bases in between. The germline gives CDR1 MNHNY, CDR2 SVGAGI (reference sequence). CDR3 residues: CASTIQGTEAFF. Here the CDR3 DNA reads TGTGCCAGCACCATTCAGGGGACTGAAGCTTTCTTT.

V is TRBV10-3 and J is TRBJ1-1; D is uncertain. Deletions cut 4 bases from V and 0 bases from J, with 6 bases between. CDR1 is ENHRY, CDR2 SYGVKD, per germline. This CDR3 is built from 13 residues. The CDR3: CAISGGMNTEAFF. In DNA form, the CDR3 reads TGTGCCATCAGTGGCGGTATGAACACTGAAGCTTTCTTT.

The chain employs TRBV27 and TRBJ1-2, with 8 bases matching TRBD1. With V trimmed by 6 bases and J by 0 bases, 6 bases remained unmatched. The CDR3 totals 15 residues. Germline values: CDR1 MNHEY, CDR2 SMNVEV (reference sequence). This CDR3 is CASSPGTGSNYGYTF. CDR3 bases: TGTGCCAGCAGCCCCGGGACAGGATCTAACTATGGCTACACCTTC.

This chain uses TRBV4-1 with TRBJ2-7, with D perhaps matching TRBD1 (6 bases). The CDR3 runs to 16 residues. The V end was cut by 1 base, the J end by 0 bases, with 13 bases between. Looked up from germline, CDR1 is MGHRA and CDR2 is YSYEKL. The CDR3 DNA is TGCGCCAGCAGCCAAGGCCAGGGGCGGACCTCCTACGAGCAGTACTTC. It specifies CASSQGQGRTSYEQYF.

This sequence joins TRBV20-1 and TRBJ1-1, with D uncertain. The CDR3 runs to 12 residues. Trimming stripped 3 bases from V and 2 bases from J, with 7 bases between. Germline lookup yields CDR1 DFQATT and CDR2 SNEGSKA (reference sequence). The CDR3 here is CSASPRNTEAFF. CDR3 DNA: TGCAGTGCTAGTCCCAGAAACACTGAAGCTTTCTTT.

The chain is built from TRBV4-2 and TRBJ2-5; a possible D gene is TRBD2 (6 bases). The germline CDR1 and CDR2 sequences are LGHNA and YNFKEQ. The CDR3 loop spans 17 amino acids. V was clipped by 1 base and J by 4 bases, with 19 bases between them. The CDR3 sequence is CASSQGATRASPETQYF. The CDR3 nucleotides read TGTGCCAGCAGCCAAGGAGCGACTAGGGCATCGCCAGAGACCCAGTACTTC.

The chain combines TRBV29-1 with TRBJ2-5; D uncertain. The V gene lost 6 bases and the J gene lost 5 bases, with 7 bases spanning the gap. The CDR3 runs 10 residues. CDR1 is SQVTM and CDR2 is ANQGSEA in the germline V gene. The CDR3 DNA is TGCAGCGTATCTCTGGAGACCCAGTACTTC. Translated, it gives CSVSLETQYF. Together with reference TRBV29-1 and TRBJ2-5, the CDR3 gives the full variable domain: SAVISQKPSRDICQRGTSLTIQCQVDSQVTMMFWYRQQPGQSLTLIATANQGSEATYESGFVIDKFPISRPNLTFSTLTVSNMSPEDSSIYLCSVSLETQYFGPGTRLLVL.

The chain uses TRBV7-9 and TRBJ2-7; possibly TRBD1 or TRBD2 for D (5 bases each). The germline V and J ends were trimmed by 7 bases and 6 bases, with 10 bases remaining between them. CDR1 and CDR2 from the germline V gene are SEHNR and FQNEAQ (reference sequence). The CDR3 has 11 amino acids. CDR3 residues: CASMGESEQYF. CDR3 sequence (DNA): TGTGCCAGCATGGGGGAATCCGAGCAGTACTTC. Full variable domain (missing parts from reference TRBV7-9 and TRBJ2-7): DTGVSQNPRHKITKRGQNVTFRCDPISEHNRLYWYRQTLGQGPEFLTYFQNEAQLEKSRLLSDRFSAERPKGSFSTLEIQRTEQGDSAMYLCASMGESEQYFGPGTRLTVT.

This chain links TRBV9 with TRBJ2-6; TRBD1 agrees at 10 bases. The CDR3 extends over 18 amino acids. The junction had 6 bases not matched to a gene; V was cut back by 3 bases and J by 0 bases. From germline, CDR1 is SGDLS and CDR2 YYNGEE. CDR3 residues: CASSASTGGASGANVLTF. Here the CDR3 DNA reads TGTGCCAGCAGCGCATCGACAGGGGGCGCCTCTGGGGCCAACGTCCTGACTTTC.

In DNA form, the CDR3 reads TGTGCCATCAGTGAGTCGTCTGGAAATTCACCCCTCCACTTT. It translates to CAISESSGNSPLHF. The chain has TRBV10-3 and TRBJ1-6; D is undetermined. The CDR3 length is 14 residues. Germline CDR1 and CDR2: ENHRY and SYGVKD. V gave up 0 bases and J gave up 7 bases, with 7 bases separating them.

The chain joins TRBV7-9 to TRBJ1-2; TRBD1 might be the D (5 bases). The CDR3 sequence is 13 residues long. The germline V gene has CDR1 SEHNR and CDR2 FQNEAQ (reference sequence). V was pared by 3 bases and J by 4 bases, with 9 bases between. The CDR3 sequence is CASSFAGSYGYTF. CDR3 DNA: TGTGCCAGCAGCTTTGCAGGGAGCTATGGCTACACCTTC.

In its sample, this clone was seen a few times. J is TRBJ1-2 and V is TRBV28; 8 nucleotides match TRBD1. Trimming at V came to 6 bases and at J to 8 bases, leaving 11 bases not matched to a gene. The CDR3 totals 14 residues. The germline CDR1 and CDR2 sequences are MDHEN and SYDVKM. The CDR3 region has the DNA TGTGCCAGCAGAGTTTCTAGACAGGGGAAAGGCTACACCTTC. This translates into CASRVSRQGKGYTF.

The chain carries TRBV5-8 and TRBJ1-2; D is uncertain. CDR3 length: 13 amino acids. Germline V gene data show CDR1 as SGHTS and CDR2 as YDEGEE. Trimming removed 2 bases from V and 4 bases from J, with 9 bases in between. Here the CDR3 reads CASSFARFYGYTF. In DNA form, the CDR3 reads TGTGCCAGCAGCTTCGCCAGATTCTATGGCTACACCTTC.

This rearrangement joins TRBV19 to TRBJ1-6; unclear D gene. CDR1 and CDR2 (germline): LNHDA, SQIVND (reference sequence). With 1 base removed from V and 9 bases from J, the gap between germline ends came to 10 bases. CDR3 length: 14 residues. The CDR3 bases are TGTGCCAGTAGTATAGGATCCAGTCCTTCACCCCTCCACTTT. Translated, it gives CASSIGSSPSPLHF.

This sequence joins TRBV3-1 (or the pseudogene TRBV3-2) and TRBJ2-7; no firm D call. V was pared by 1 base and J by 5 bases, with 9 bases between. There are 13 residues in the CDR3. Germline V gene lookup returns CDR1 LGHDT and CDR2 YNNKEL (reference sequence). The chain's CDR3 is CASSQGFLDEQYF. In DNA, the CDR3 is TGTGCCAGCAGCCAAGGATTTCTCGACGAGCAGTACTTC.

The V gene is TRBV14, the J gene TRBJ1-1; TRBD1 matches 8 bases. The CDR3 covers 15 residues. With V trimmed by 4 bases and J by 0 bases, 4 bases remained unmatched. In germline, CDR1 is SGHDN, CDR2 FVKESK. The DNA for the CDR3 is TGTGCCAGCAGCCCTAGGACAGGGATGAACACTGAAGCTTTCTTT. Translation gives CASSPRTGMNTEAFF.

The chain combines TRBV18 with TRBJ2-1, with 8 bases aligning to TRBD2. This CDR3 contains 14 residues. The germline V gene has CDR1 KGHSH and CDR2 LQKENI. V lost 8 bases and J lost 8; bases outside the gene matches: 11. In DNA, the CDR3 is TGTGCCAGCAAGACCAGCGGGAGTCGCCATGAGCAGTTCTTC. Translating gives CASKTSGSRHEQFF.

The rearrangement links TRBV15 to TRBJ2-1; D is uncertain. The V gene's germline CDR1 is LNHNV and CDR2 YYDKDF (reference sequence). Trimming pared 4 bases from V and 1 base from J, leaving 2 bases between. The CDR3 loop spans 12 amino acids. Here the CDR3 DNA reads TGTGCCACCAGCACGTCCTACAATGAGCAGTTCTTC. Translated, it gives CATSTSYNEQFF.

The V call is TRBV27, the J call TRBJ1-5, with 7 bases that match TRBD1. With 3 bases clipped from V and 3 bases from J, the junction kept 8 bases outside the gene matches. Germline V CDR1 and CDR2: MNHEY, SMNVEV (reference sequence). The CDR3 sequence is 16 residues long. The CDR3 region has the DNA TGTGCCAGCAGTTTCGATTGGACAGGAGCCAATCAGCCCCAGCATTTT. It translates to CASSFDWTGANQPQHF.